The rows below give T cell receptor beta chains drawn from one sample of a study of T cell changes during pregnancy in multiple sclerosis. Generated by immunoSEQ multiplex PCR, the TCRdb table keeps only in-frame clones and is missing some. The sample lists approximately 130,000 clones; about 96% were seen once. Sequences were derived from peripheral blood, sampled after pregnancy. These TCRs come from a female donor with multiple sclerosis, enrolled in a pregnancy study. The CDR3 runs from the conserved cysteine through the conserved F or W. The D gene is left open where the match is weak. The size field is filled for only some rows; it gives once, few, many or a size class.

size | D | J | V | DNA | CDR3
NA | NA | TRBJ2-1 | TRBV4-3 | TGCGCCAGCAGCCAAGTTCCCGAGGCTAGCCTTGAATACAATGAGCAGTTCTTC | CASSQVPEASLEYNEQFF
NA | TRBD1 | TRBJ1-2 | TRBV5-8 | TGTGCCAGCAGCAGGGGACAGGGGAACTATGGCTACACCTTC | CASSRGQGNYGYTF
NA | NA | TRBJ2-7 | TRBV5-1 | TGCGCCAGCAGCCCAAACCCCGGGACACTCCGCGGGGAGCAGTACTTC | CASSPNPGTLRGEQYF
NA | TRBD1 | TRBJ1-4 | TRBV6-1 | TGTGCCAGCAGTACTACCGACAGGGGGGTTGAAAAACTGTTTTTT | CASSTTDRGVEKLFF
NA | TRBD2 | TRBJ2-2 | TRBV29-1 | TGCAGCGCCCCGGCGGGGGGGACGACCGGGGAGCTGTTTTTT | CSAPAGGTTGELFF
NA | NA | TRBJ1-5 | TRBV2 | TGTGCCAGCAGTTTGGACAGAAATAGCAATCAGCCCCAGCATTTT | CASSLDRNSNQPQHF
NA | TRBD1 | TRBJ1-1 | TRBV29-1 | TGCAGCGCTAAAGGACAGGGAAGGTTATCGAACACTGAAGCTTTCTTT | CSAKGQGRLSNTEAFF
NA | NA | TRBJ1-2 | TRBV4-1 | TGCGCCAGCAGCCCGAAGCCGGGTACAGGCTATGGCTACACCTTC | CASSPKPGTGYGYTF
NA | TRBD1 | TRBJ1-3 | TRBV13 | TGTGCCAGCAGCCAAGGACAGGCTGGAAACACCATATATTTT | CASSQGQAGNTIYF
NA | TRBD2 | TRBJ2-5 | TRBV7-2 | TGTGCCAGCAGCTTAGGGGGGAGGGCTGGAGAGACCCAGTACTTC | CASSLGGRAGETQYF
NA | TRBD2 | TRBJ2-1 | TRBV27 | TGTGAGTCGCGGGAGGGCATCTCCTACAATGAGCAGTTCTTC | CESREGISYNEQFF
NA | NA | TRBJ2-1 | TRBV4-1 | TGCGCCAGCAGCCAACGACTACAGGGTAACGAGCAGTTCTTC | CASSQRLQGNEQFF
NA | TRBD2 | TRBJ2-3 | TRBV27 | TGTGCCAGCAGTCGAGGACTAGCGGGCACAGATACGCAGTATTTT | CASSRGLAGTDTQYF
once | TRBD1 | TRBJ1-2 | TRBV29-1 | TGCAGCGTTGAAGGCCTGGGACAGGGACCCTACACCTTC | CSVEGLGQGPYTF
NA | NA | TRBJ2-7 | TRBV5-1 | TGCGCCAGCAGGCTTGGTTTGGGGGCTGACGAGCAGTACTTC | CASRLGLGADEQYF
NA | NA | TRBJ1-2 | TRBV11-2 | TGTGCCAGCAGCTTAGATCCTACAGCTTTCTATGGCTACACCTTC | CASSLDPTAFYGYTF
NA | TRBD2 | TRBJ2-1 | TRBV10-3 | TGTGCCATCAGCCTAGCGGGAGACTACAATGAGCAGTTCTTC | CAISLAGDYNEQFF
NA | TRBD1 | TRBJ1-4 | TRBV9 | TGTGCCAGCAGCCCCGGGACAGGCGGTAGTGAAAAACTGTTTTTT | CASSPGTGGSEKLFF
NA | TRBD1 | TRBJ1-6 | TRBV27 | TGTGCCAGCAGCCAATGGTTGCCTTTTGGGGGGACAGGGTCTTCACCCCTCCACTTT | CASSQWLPFGGTGSSPLHF
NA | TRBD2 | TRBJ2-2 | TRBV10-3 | TGTGCCATCAGTCCACATAGCGGGAGTGGGGCCGGCACCGGGGAGCTGTTTTTT | CAISPHSGSGAGTGELFF
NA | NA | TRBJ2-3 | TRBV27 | TGTGCCAGCAGTTCACTAGCAGGAGATACGCAGTATTTT | CASSSLAGDTQYF
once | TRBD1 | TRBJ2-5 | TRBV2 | TGTGCCAGCTCCCCGAGAGGGGGCCCGCAAGAGACCCAGTACTTC | CASSPRGGPQETQYF
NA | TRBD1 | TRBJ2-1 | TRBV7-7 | TGTGCTAGCAGCTTGGGACAGGCCAACAATGAGCAGTTCTTC | CASSLGQANNEQFF
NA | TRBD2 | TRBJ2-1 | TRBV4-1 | TGCGCCAGCAGCCAAGGGTGGGAGGGGTCCAGCTCCTACAATGAGCAGTTCTTC | CASSQGWEGSSSYNEQFF
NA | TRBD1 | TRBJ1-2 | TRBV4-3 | TGCGCCAGCAGCCATACGGACAGGCCGAACTATGGCTACACCTTC | CASSHTDRPNYGYTF
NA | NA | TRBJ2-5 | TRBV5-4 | TGTGCCAGCAGCTTACAGGGTGCGGAGACCCAGTACTTC | CASSLQGAETQYF
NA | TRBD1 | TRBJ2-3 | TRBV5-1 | TGCGCCAGCAGCTATGGACAGGTCCTGGGTACGCAGTATTTT | CASSYGQVLGTQYF
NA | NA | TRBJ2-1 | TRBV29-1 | TGCAGCGCTAAGCGACTGACTAATGAGCAGTTCTTC | CSAKRLTNEQFF
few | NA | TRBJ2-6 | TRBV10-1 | TGCGCCACGCAAAGCAGGGGACTAAGCTCTGGGGCCAACGTCCTGACTTTC | CATQSRGLSSGANVLTF
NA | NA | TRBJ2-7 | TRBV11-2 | TGTGCCAGCAGCTTAGATTCGGCGGGTACACCCTACGAGCAGTACTTC | CASSLDSAGTPYEQYF
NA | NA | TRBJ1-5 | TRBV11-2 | TGTGCCAGCAGCCGATCCCAAGCACAGCCCCAGCATTTT | CASSRSQAQPQHF
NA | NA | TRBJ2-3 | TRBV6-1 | TGTGCCAGCAGTGTACTACAGGGTGATACGCAGTATTTT | CASSVLQGDTQYF
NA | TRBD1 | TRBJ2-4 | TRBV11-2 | TGTGCCAGCAGCTCCCCCCCTAGGGGGCTAGCCAAAAACATTCAGTACTTC | CASSSPPRGLAKNIQYF
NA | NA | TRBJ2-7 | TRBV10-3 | TGTGCCATCAGGACGGGGTTGATACGCGAGCAGTACTTC | CAIRTGLIREQYF
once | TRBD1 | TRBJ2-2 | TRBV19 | TGTGCCAGTATGGTACAGGGGGCCGTCGGGGAGCTGTTTTTT | CASMVQGAVGELFF
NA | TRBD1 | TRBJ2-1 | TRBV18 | TGTGCCAGCTCAACAAACGGACAGGGCACCGGGGATGAGCAGTTCTTC | CASSTNGQGTGDEQFF
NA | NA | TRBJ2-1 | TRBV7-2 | TGTGCCAGCAGCTTAGGCGGCAGGACCCTCGGGGAGTTCTTC | CASSLGGRTLGEFF
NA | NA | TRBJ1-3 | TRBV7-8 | TGTGCCAGCAGCCCACGCCGGACAACCGGCAACACCATATATTTT | CASSPRRTTGNTIYF
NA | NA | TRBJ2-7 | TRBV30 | TGTGCCTGGACGCCAGTTGTCTCCTACGAGCAGTACTTC | CAWTPVVSYEQYF
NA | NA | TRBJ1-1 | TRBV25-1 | TGTGCCAGCAGTGAGACAGGATCTGAAGCTTTCTTT | CASSETGSEAFF
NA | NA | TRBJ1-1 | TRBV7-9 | TGTGCCAGCAGCTTGCGGCCAAAAGAAGCTTTCTTT | CASSLRPKEAFF
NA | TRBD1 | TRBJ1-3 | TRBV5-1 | TGCGCCAGCAGCTTAGCCGGGACAGGGGTGAACACCATATATTTT | CASSLAGTGVNTIYF
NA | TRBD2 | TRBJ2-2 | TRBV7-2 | TGTGCCAGCAGGAGAGGACTAGAGGTCGGGGAGCTGTTTTTT | CASRRGLEVGELFF
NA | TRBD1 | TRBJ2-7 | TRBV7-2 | TGTGCCAGCAGCCCACGGACAGGGGGCCCGTACGAGCAGTACTTC | CASSPRTGGPYEQYF
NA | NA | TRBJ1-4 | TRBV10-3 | TGTGCCAGTTCCCTAGGGGCCGGTAATGAAAAACTGTTTTTT | CASSLGAGNEKLFF
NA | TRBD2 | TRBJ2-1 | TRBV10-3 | TGTGCCATCAGTGAATTGCGGGGGGACAATGAGCAGTTCTTC | CAISELRGDNEQFF
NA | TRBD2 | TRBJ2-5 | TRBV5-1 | TGCGCCAGCAGCTTGGTAGGGACTAGCGGCCAAGAGACCCAGTACTTC | CASSLVGTSGQETQYF
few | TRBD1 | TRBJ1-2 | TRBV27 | TGTGCCAGCAGTCCGAGGGGGCATGGCTACACCTTC | CASSPRGHGYTF
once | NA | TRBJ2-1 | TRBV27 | TGTGCCAGCAGTTTAACGGGGATCCTCCTCGATGAGCAGTTCTTC | CASSLTGILLDEQFF
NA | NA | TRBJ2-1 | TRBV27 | TGTGCCAGCAGTTTCCCCGGGGGAAACAATGAGCAGTTCTTC | CASSFPGGNNEQFF
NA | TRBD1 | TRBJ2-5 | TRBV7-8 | TGTGCCAGCAGCACGCGGACAGGGCGGACGGAGACCCAGTACTTC | CASSTRTGRTETQYF
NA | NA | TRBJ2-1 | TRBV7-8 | TGTGCCAGCAGCATCAGCCCATCTCCCGAGGCTACGCAGTTCTTC | CASSISPSPEATQFF
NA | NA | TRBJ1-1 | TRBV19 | TGTGCCAGTAGTCAAGGGACATTGACTGAAGCTTTCTTT | CASSQGTLTEAFF
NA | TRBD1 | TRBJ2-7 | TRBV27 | TGTGCCAGCAGTTCCCGTTCGACAGGGGGTGTGTACGAGCAGTACTTC | CASSSRSTGGVYEQYF
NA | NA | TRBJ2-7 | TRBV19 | TGTGCCAGTAGTTTGGCGTCAGGGGGACTTAACTTCTACGAGCAGTACTTC | CASSLASGGLNFYEQYF
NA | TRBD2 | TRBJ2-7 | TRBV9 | TGTGCCAGCAGCGTGGGACTAGCGGGAGGGCCTAAGGACGAGCAGTACTTC | CASSVGLAGGPKDEQYF
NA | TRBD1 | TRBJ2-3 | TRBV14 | TGTGCCAGCAGCCCCCTTCGGGACAGACCAACAGATACGCAGTATTTT | CASSPLRDRPTDTQYF